This entry lists 26 T cell receptor beta chains sequenced from one sample in a study of blood T cell repertoires in COVID-19. Produced via immunoSEQ multiplex PCR; TCRdb's table is partial and in-frame only. The data hold 140,000 to 150,000 clones, with about 87% observed a single time. Sequenced sample: peripheral blood. The receptors were gathered from a woman aged 45-65 years with acute or convalescent COVID-19.

The rearrangement joins TRBV15 to TRBJ1-2; 7 bases agree with TRBD1. J gave up 3 bases and V 4 bases, and 5 bases lay outside the gene matches. CDR3 length: 14 residues. From germline, CDR1 is LNHNV and CDR2 YYDKDF (reference sequence). The DNA of the CDR3 is TGTGCCACCAGCATCGGGACAGTTTACTATGGCTACACCTTC. It yields the protein CATSIGTVYYGYTF.

The V gene is TRBV7-3, the J gene TRBJ2-2, with 12 bases identical to TRBD1. This CDR3 has 17 residues. Germline CDR1 is SGHTA and CDR2 is FQGTGA. J lost 6 bases, V lost 4 bases, and 9 bases had no gene match. CDR3 residues: CASSSSGTGGWAGELFF. CDR3 coding DNA: TGTGCCAGCAGCTCGTCCGGGACAGGGGGCTGGGCCGGGGAGCTGTTTTTT.

The rearrangement links TRBV11-2 to TRBJ2-7, with 16 bases identical to TRBD2. CDR1 and CDR2 (germline): SGHAT, FQNNGV. The CDR3 covers 17 residues. V lost 8 bases and J lost 5; bases outside the gene matches: 12. The CDR3 nucleotides read TGTGCCAGCTTAGGAATGCTGGGGACTAGCGGGAGGGACGAGCAGTACTTC. This codes for CASLGMLGTSGRDEQYF.

The chain joins TRBV4-1 to TRBJ1-2; weak D call: TRBD1 (6 bases). CDR3 size: 15 residues. The ends were cut back, 0 bases at V and 5 bases at J, with 13 bases in the middle. The germline gives CDR1 MGHRA, CDR2 YSYEKL. CDR3 DNA: TGCGCCAGCAGCCAAGATTGGCCAGGGGATTATGGCTACACCTTC. The encoded protein is CASSQDWPGDYGYTF.

V gene TRBV4-2 combines with J gene TRBJ1-2; TRBD1 matches at 8 bases. Per the germline V gene, CDR1 is LGHNA and CDR2 is YNFKEQ. CDR3 length: 16 residues. V lost 1 base and J lost 8; bases outside the gene matches: 12. The CDR3 reads CASSQVDATGVDGYTF. Here the CDR3 DNA reads TGTGCCAGCAGCCAAGTCGACGCGACAGGGGTGGACGGCTACACCTTC.

The V call is TRBV20-1, the J call TRBJ1-2; D may be TRBD1 (5 bases). CDR3 length: 15 residues. Germline lookup yields CDR1 DFQATT and CDR2 SNEGSKA (reference sequence). Trimming stripped 3 bases from V and 0 bases from J, with 14 bases between. The CDR3 bases are TGCAGTGCTAGTCCCAGGGCAACGCCTAACTATGGCTACACCTTC. Translating it yields CSASPRATPNYGYTF.

The CDR3 DNA reads as TGTGCCAGCAGCTTAGCTAGCGGGGGATCCTACAATGAGCAGTTCTTC. Its translation: CASSLASGGSYNEQFF. V gene TRBV7-2 combines with J gene TRBJ2-1; 9 positions match TRBD2. The CDR3 extends over 16 amino acids. After removal of 0 bases from V and 1 base from J, the junction contained 1 base not matched to a gene. Germline-derived CDR1 and CDR2 are SGHTA and FQGNSA. The full variable domain, its missing parts supplied by reference TRBV7-2 and TRBJ2-1, is GAGVSQSPSNKVTEKGKDVELRCDPISGHTALYWYRQSLGQGLEFLIYFQGNSAPDKSGLPSDRFSAERTGGSVSTLTIQRTQQEDSAVYLCASSLASGGSYNEQFFGPGTRLTVL.

J is TRBJ1-6 and V is TRBV19, with no clear D. The V and J ends lost 0 bases and 10 bases respectively, with 10 bases between them. Germline CDR1 LNHDA, CDR2 SQIVND (reference sequence). The CDR3 loop spans 14 amino acids. For the CDR3, the DNA is TGTGCCAGTAGTATAGATCTCCAGGTATCACCCCTCCACTTT. It is translated as CASSIDLQVSPLHF.

The V gene is TRBV11-1, the J gene TRBJ2-1; TRBD1 agrees at 10 bases. The CDR3 has 15 amino acids. CDR1 is SGHAT and CDR2 is FQDESV in the germline V gene (reference sequence). Trimming at V came to 3 bases and at J to 7 bases, leaving 6 bases not matched to a gene. CDR3 DNA: TGTGCCAGCAGCTTCCCAGGGACAGGGGTGAATGAGCAGTTCTTC. Protein sequence: CASSFPGTGVNEQFF.

The V and J genes are TRBV6-5 and TRBJ1-2; D remains ambiguous. Germline V CDR1 and CDR2: MNHEY, SVGAGI. The germline V and J ends were trimmed by 7 bases and 7 bases, with 10 bases remaining between them. This CDR3 has 11 residues. The CDR3 DNA reads as TGTGCCAGCATAGCCCTGAGTGGCTACACCTTC. This encodes CASIALSGYTF.

The chain couples TRBV11-2 to TRBJ2-1; 11 bases are shared with TRBD1. The ends lost 8 bases at V and 7 bases at J; junction bases unmatched: 4. Germline lookup yields CDR1 SGHAT and CDR2 FQNNGV. This CDR3 is built from 13 residues. CDR3 in amino acids: CASARDRGNEQFF. The CDR3 bases are TGTGCCAGCGCTCGGGACAGGGGGAATGAGCAGTTCTTC.

The rearrangement uses TRBV29-1 and TRBJ2-2, with TRBD1 identical over 7 bases. Germline loops: CDR1 SQVTM, CDR2 ANQGSEA. V lost 3 bases and J lost 4; bases outside the gene matches: 8. This CDR3 is built from 15 residues. CDR3 region: CSVDFSNRGTGELFF. The CDR3 DNA reads TGCAGCGTTGATTTCTCGAACAGGGGCACCGGGGAGCTGTTTTTT.

This clone was counted a few times. This chain joins TRBV2 and TRBJ1-1; 8 nucleotides line up with TRBD1. Germline CDR1 is SNHLY and CDR2 is FYNNEI. The CDR3 sequence is 12 residues long. With V trimmed by 6 bases and J by 7 bases, 4 bases remained unmatched. CDR3 DNA sequence: TGTGCCAGCAGAGGGACAGGTGGTGAAGCTTTCTTT. Its protein product is CASRGTGGEAFF. Looking up the rest from reference TRBV2 and TRBJ1-1 gives the full variable domain: EPEVTQTPSHQVTQMGQEVILRCVPISNHLYFYWYRQILGQKVEFLVSFYNNEISEKSEIFDDQFSVERPDGSNFTLKIRSTKLEDSAMYFCASRGTGGEAFFGQGTRLTVV.

The CDR3 loop reads CASLTYTEAFF. CDR3 in DNA: TGTGCCAGTCTGACATACACTGAAGCTTTCTTT. This chain connects TRBV19 to TRBJ1-1; D gene ambiguous. Germline CDR1 reads LNHDA; CDR2 reads SQIVND (reference sequence). The CDR3 consists of 11 residues. Trimming took off 8 bases at V and 3 bases at J, with 7 bases between the two ends.

This chain connects TRBV10-1 to TRBJ2-1; 10 bases align to TRBD2. The CDR3 runs 16 residues. Germline CDR1 is WNHNN and CDR2 is SYGVQD (reference sequence). Trimming removed 0 bases from V and 4 bases from J; junction bases left unmatched: 3. The CDR3 loop reads CASSESWTSGYNEQFF. The CDR3 nucleotides are TGCGCCAGCAGTGAGTCGTGGACTAGCGGATACAATGAGCAGTTCTTC.

The gene calls are TRBV14 and TRBJ1-2, with a weak D call TRBD1 (6 bases). The CDR3 is 13 residues long. CDR1 is SGHDN, CDR2 FVKESK, per germline. Deletions cut 6 bases from V and 4 bases from J, with 12 bases between. CDR3 DNA: TGTGCCAGCAGGGACAGCCAAGTCTATGGCTACACCTTC. Encoded protein: CASRDSQVYGYTF.

The chain has TRBV7-9 and TRBJ1-5, with TRBD1 identical over 7 bases. The trim removed 1 base at V and 3 bases at J, leaving 3 bases unmatched. The CDR3 extends over 15 amino acids. Germline V gene lookup returns CDR1 SEHNR and CDR2 FQNEAQ (reference sequence). CDR3 in amino acids: CASSLGGTDNQPQHF. CDR3 bases: TGTGCCAGCAGCTTAGGGGGGACAGACAATCAGCCCCAGCATTTT.

This chain links TRBV10-3 with TRBJ2-7; 15 nucleotides align to TRBD2. The germline CDR1 and CDR2 sequences are ENHRY and SYGVKD. V gave up 2 bases and J gave up 4 bases; unmatched junction bases: 3. There are 16 residues in the CDR3. As DNA, the CDR3 is TGTGCCATCAGTGAGCCTGGACTAGCGGGAGGGTACGAGCAGTACTTC. Translation gives CAISEPGLAGGYEQYF.

The rearrangement links TRBV3-1 (or the pseudogene TRBV3-2) to TRBJ2-1; a weak D match, TRBD1 (5 bases). Germline CDR1 and CDR2: LGHDT and YNNKEL (reference sequence). The V gene lost 5 bases and the J gene lost 5 bases, with 22 bases spanning the gap. There are 17 residues in the CDR3. CDR3 loop: CASSSGAPIHSDNEQFF. In nucleotides, the CDR3 is TGTGCCAGCAGCTCTGGGGCTCCCATTCATTCCGACAATGAGCAGTTCTTC.

This chain connects TRBV6-6 to TRBJ1-2; D unclear. Germline V lookup: CDR1 MNHNY, CDR2 SVGAGI (reference sequence). V dropped 7 bases and J dropped 3 bases, with 12 bases sitting between them. This CDR3 is 13 amino acids long. CDR3: CASTTRVDYGYTF. The DNA for the CDR3 is TGTGCCAGCACCACGAGGGTCGACTATGGCTACACCTTC.

The genes are TRBV28 and TRBJ1-1; 8 bases align to TRBD1. This CDR3 is 12 amino acids long. Germline V CDR1 and CDR2: MDHEN, SYDVKM. With 5 bases clipped from V and 11 bases from J, the junction kept 7 bases outside the gene matches. CDR3 coding DNA: TGTGCCAGCAGTCACCAGGGGGCAGGGGCTTTCTTT. Residues: CASSHQGAGAFF.

V usage is TRBV2 and J usage is TRBJ1-5, with a possible D match to TRBD1 (6 bases). Between the trimmed V and J ends, which lost 2 bases and 2 bases, there was a span of 13 bases. Germline V CDR1 and CDR2: SNHLY, FYNNEI. The CDR3 is 16 residues long. The CDR3 region has the DNA TGTGCCAGCAGTGAACAGGGGATTGGGGGCAATCAGCCCCAGCATTTT. Translated, it gives CASSEQGIGGNQPQHF.

This rearrangement joins TRBV6-4 to TRBJ2-1; D not resolved. CDR3 length: 11 amino acids. Germline values: CDR1 MRHNA, CDR2 SNTAGT. The V and J ends lost 4 bases and 5 bases respectively, with 3 bases between them. The CDR3 bases are TGTGCCAGCAGTGCCGACAATGAGCAGTTCTTC. Amino acids: CASSADNEQFF.

The V call is TRBV18, the J call TRBJ2-1, with no clear D. V was shortened by 4 bases and J by 5 bases, with 6 bases between the two germline ends. The V gene's germline CDR1 is KGHSH and CDR2 LQKENI. The CDR3 runs to 12 residues. CDR3 nucleotides: TGTGCCAGCTCACGAGAGGACAATGAGCAGTTCTTC. It yields the protein CASSREDNEQFF.

The chain joins TRBV29-1 to TRBJ1-2, with 9 nucleotides matching TRBD1. Trimming at V came to 7 bases and at J to 2 bases, leaving 5 bases not matched to a gene. Germline lookup yields CDR1 SQVTM and CDR2 ANQGSEA. The CDR3 runs 13 residues. DNA for the CDR3: TGCAGCGACGACAGGGGGGGAAACTATGGCTACACCTTC. Protein sequence: CSDDRGGNYGYTF.

This chain connects TRBV19 to TRBJ1-5; no reliable D call. CDR3 size: 14 residues. Trimming shortened V by 8 bases and J by 0 bases, and 11 bases separated the two germline ends. Germline V gene lookup returns CDR1 LNHDA and CDR2 SQIVND (reference sequence). The CDR3 nucleotides are TGTGCCAGTGCGGAGACGGGTAGCAATCAGCCCCAGCATTTT. As protein: CASAETGSNQPQHF. Drawing the rest from reference TRBV19 and TRBJ1-5, the complete variable domain is DGGITQSPKYLFRKEGQNVTLSCEQNLNHDAMYWYRQDPGQGLRLIYYSQIVNDFQKGDIAEGYSVSREKKESFPLTVTSAQKNPTAFYLCASAETGSNQPQHFGDGTRLSIL.